This TCR beta chain was found in a study of CD8+CD57+ T cells in acquired aplastic anemia. Study in general: Roughly 3 ug was the average amount of DNA from sorted CD4+ and CD8+ cells. Overall study results and limits: Patients had twenty-nine CD8+ CDR3 sequences in common with controls (the shared set).

As concerns this clonotype: Its specificity is unknown.

TCR beta VDJ and CDR3 profiling used genomic DNA as template. TCRdb independently ran MiXCR on the reads; one entry per CDR3 protein. The top ten hold roughly 34% of the sample, which has 40,000 to 50,000 distinct CDR3 sequences, about 78% seen once. This CDR3 region has 13 residues. Trimming pared 7 bases from V and 7 bases from J, leaving 16 bases between. The sequence was obtained from a human donor in good health, serving as a control. Input material: sorted CD4+, CD8+, or CD8+CD57+ T cells (not recorded which) from PBMCs. V gene TRBV12-3 or TRBV12-4 combines with J gene TRBJ1-2; the D gene is possibly TRBD1 (6 bases). The CDR3: CASTTQGVGGYTF. The DNA for the CDR3 is TGTGCCAGCACCACACAGGGTGTAGGTGGCTACACCTTC.